This TCR beta chain derives from a study of blood T cell repertoires in COVID-19. Study-wide background: COVID-19 samples, acute and convalescent, were from the United States, Italy and Spain. PBMCs, B-cell-depleted T cells, or T cells were the source of the cDNA or gDNA that made up the material.

The authors' processing: Scientists estimated how many nucleated cells there were by amplifying reference gene primers. The repertoire was sequenced with immunoSEQ multiplex PCR; TCRdb's copy has only in-frame clones and lacks some. That table is the source of V, J and clone size, and D and trimming were worked out from the DNA. This sample yields about 59,000 clones, of which 91% are seen a single time; 8.6% belongs to the top ten. This CDR3 has 18 residues. V lost 2 bases and J 4 bases, leaving 20 bases between the germline ends. Germline V gene data show CDR1 as SEHNR and CDR2 as FQNEAQ (reference sequence).

The J gene is TRBJ2-2, the V gene TRBV7-9; a possible D gene is TRBD2 (7 bases). Sequenced material: peripheral blood. The TCR comes from a human donor in a cohort sampled during active COVID-19. The CDR3 sequence: CASSLWGGPAESTGELFF. DNA for the CDR3: TGTGCCAGCAGCTTATGGGGGGGGCCAGCGGAGTCCACCGGGGAGCTGTTTTTT.